This T cell receptor (beta chain) was sequenced during a study of CD8 T cells in Susac syndrome. The control participants were healthy donors, and these controls were matched with respect to both age and sex. While CD8+ and CD4+ T cells were isolated negatively, TEMRA cells were enriched by FACS. The junction had 10 bases not matched to a gene; V was cut back by 5 bases and J by 3 bases. The CDR3 spans 14 residues. Per germline, CDR1 DFQATT and CDR2 SNEGSKA (reference sequence). The count of this clonotype is one. Reverse transcription of roughly 0.5 to 1 ug RNA was performed with random hexamers. It was immunoSEQ multiplex PCR that amplified TCR beta CDR3 across 54 Vbeta and 13 Jbeta. TCRdb processed the immunoSEQ multiplex PCR reads anew with MiXCR; each CDR3 protein has one entry. The data show over 80,000 distinct CDR3 sequences, about 93% seen once.

The receptor was derived from a human donor in good health. The V and J genes are TRBV20-1 and TRBJ2-7, with 7 bases identical to TRBD1. The sequenced material came from CD8+ T cells from PBMCs. CDR3 coding DNA: TGCAGTGCTTATGACAGGGAAGGGCGCTACGAGCAGTACTTC. Residues: CSAYDREGRYEQYF.